This entry lists 21 T cell receptor beta chains sequenced from one sample in a study of blood T cell repertoires in COVID-19. Method: immunoSEQ multiplex PCR; TCRdb's copy keeps in-frame clones and lacks some. Among tens of thousands of clones listed, 80% to 85% were seen once. Input material: peripheral blood. These receptors all stem from a man younger than 40 with COVID-19, enrolled during active disease.

J is TRBJ2-6 and V is TRBV24-1; TRBD1 agrees at 9 bases. V dropped 12 bases and J dropped 1; count of bases not matched to a gene: 6. Per the germline V gene, CDR1 is KGHDR and CDR2 is SFDVKD. This CDR3 region has 15 residues. CDR3 protein: CAAGTGKSGANVLTF. The DNA of the CDR3 is TGTGCCGCTGGGACAGGGAAATCTGGGGCCAACGTCCTGACTTTC.

This chain joins TRBV5-1 and TRBJ2-2; 11 bases fit TRBD2. V gave up 1 base and J gave up 3 bases; unmatched junction bases: 2. CDR1 is SGHRS, CDR2 YFSETQ, per germline. The CDR3 sequence is 16 residues long. As DNA, the CDR3 is TGCGCCAGCAGCTTGTTACTAGCGGGGGACACCGGGGAGCTGTTTTTT. Its translation is CASSLLLAGDTGELFF.

The chain combines TRBV10-1 with TRBJ1-5; no definite D call. The germline V and J ends were trimmed by 0 bases and 0 bases, with 15 bases remaining between them. The germline gives CDR1 WNHNN, CDR2 SYGVQD (reference sequence). The CDR3 has 18 amino acids. The CDR3 DNA is TGCGCCAGCAGTGAGTCGAAAGGCAGGCCATATAGCAATCAGCCCCAGCATTTT. It encodes CASSESKGRPYSNQPQHF.

The chain uses TRBV5-6 and TRBJ2-7; TRBD2 matches 10 bases. The length of the CDR3 is 14 residues. The trim removed 0 bases at V and 3 bases at J, leaving 0 bases unmatched. Germline CDR1 is SGHDT and CDR2 is YYEEEE. The CDR3 DNA follows: TGTGCCAGCAGCTTGGTAGCGGGAGGCTACGAGCAGTACTTC. Its protein is CASSLVAGGYEQYF. Full variable domain (remainder filled in from reference TRBV5-6 and TRBJ2-7): DAGVTQSPTHLIKTRGQQVTLRCSPKSGHDTVSWYQQALGQGPQFIFQYYEEEERQRGNFPDRFSGHQFPNYSSELNVNALLLGDSALYLCASSLVAGGYEQYFGPGTRLTVT.

V is TRBV29-1 and J is TRBJ1-1; 7 nucleotides align to TRBD1. The germline CDR1 and CDR2 sequences are SQVTM and ANQGSEA. The CDR3 consists of 14 residues. The V and J ends lost 2 bases and 0 bases, in that order; junction bases with no gene match: 3. The CDR3 DNA is TGCAGCGTTGAAAGGACAGGCATGAACACTGAAGCTTTCTTT. Translating it yields CSVERTGMNTEAFF. Together with reference TRBV29-1 and TRBJ1-1, the CDR3 gives the full variable domain: SAVISQKPSRDICQRGTSLTIQCQVDSQVTMMFWYRQQPGQSLTLIATANQGSEATYESGFVIDKFPISRPNLTFSTLTVSNMSPEDSSIYLCSVERTGMNTEAFFGQGTRLTVV.

The V and J genes are TRBV7-9 and TRBJ1-4; 7 bases agree with TRBD1. Germline lookup yields CDR1 SEHNR and CDR2 FQNEAQ (reference sequence). The trim removed 2 bases at V and 10 bases at J, leaving 16 bases unmatched. This CDR3 comprises 17 residues. The CDR3 spells CASSLSRADRKNRKLFF. DNA for the CDR3: TGTGCCAGCAGCTTAAGTAGGGCGGACAGGAAGAACCGAAAACTGTTTTTT.

The chain carries TRBV11-2 and TRBJ2-2; 8 bases are shared with TRBD1. The junction had 8 bases not matched to a gene; V was cut back by 5 bases and J by 3 bases. Germline-derived CDR1 and CDR2 are SGHAT and FQNNGV. This CDR3 has 16 residues. The CDR3 DNA reads as TGTGCCAGCAGCAGAACCGGGACAGGTGACACCGGGGAGCTGTTTTTT. It codes for CASSRTGTGDTGELFF.

This chain links TRBV3-1 (or the pseudogene TRBV3-2) with TRBJ1-1; TRBD1 is a possible D gene (5 bases). CDR3 length: 14 residues. V lost 5 bases and J 4 bases, leaving 14 bases between the germline ends. Looked up from germline, CDR1 is LGHDT and CDR2 is YNNKEL (reference sequence). The CDR3 sequence: CASSRVVRGTEAFF. The CDR3 bases are TGTGCCAGCAGCAGGGTCGTAAGGGGCACTGAAGCTTTCTTT.

The chain joins TRBV27 to TRBJ1-1; D gene unclear. CDR3 length: 14 amino acids. In germline, CDR1 is MNHEY, CDR2 SMNVEV (reference sequence). The V gene lost 6 bases and the J gene lost 1 base, with 12 bases spanning the gap. CDR3 sequence reads: CASSSPRRNTEAFF. In nucleotides, the CDR3 is TGTGCCAGCAGCTCCCCGCGGAGGAACACTGAAGCTTTCTTT.

This clone came up a few times. The J gene is TRBJ1-5, the V gene TRBV28, with D possibly TRBD1 on 5 matching bases. This CDR3 has 11 residues. CDR1 and CDR2 from the germline V gene are MDHEN and SYDVKM. Trimming removed 3 bases from V and 9 bases from J, with 6 bases in between. CDR3 nucleotide sequence: TGTGCCAGCAGTTTTCAGGGGCCCCAGCATTTT. Protein product: CASSFQGPQHF. Based on the CDR3 plus reference TRBV28 and TRBJ1-5, the full variable domain is DVKVTQSSRYLVKRTGEKVFLECVQDMDHENMFWYRQDPGLGLRLIYFSYDVKMKEKGDIPEGYSVSREKKERFSLILESASTNQTSMYLCASSFQGPQHFGDGTRLSIL.

This clone was counted a single time. This chain links TRBV6-5 with TRBJ1-1, with 10 bases lining up with TRBD1. Germline CDR1 MNHEY, CDR2 SVGAGI. The V and J ends lost 4 bases and 6 bases, in that order; junction bases with no gene match: 8. The CDR3 is made up of 15 amino acids. The CDR3 sequence is CASSSLGQGVAEAFF. In nucleotides, the CDR3 is TGTGCCAGCAGTTCCCTCGGACAGGGGGTCGCTGAAGCTTTCTTT.

V and J are TRBV4-1 and TRBJ2-5; 12 bases align to TRBD2. V lost 5 bases and J lost 6; bases outside the gene matches: 13. From germline, CDR1 is MGHRA and CDR2 YSYEKL. This CDR3 spans 17 amino acids. The CDR3 DNA is TGCGCCAGCAGCATACGACCCCTAGCGGGAGGGCCGAAGACCCAGTACTTC. Amino acids: CASSIRPLAGGPKTQYF.

The gene calls are TRBV5-4 and TRBJ2-1; tentative D call: TRBD1 (6 bases). The germline CDR1 and CDR2 sequences are SGHNT and YYREEE (reference sequence). V lost 9 bases, J lost 9 bases, and 25 bases lay in between. The CDR3 covers 15 residues. The CDR3 coding sequence is TGTGCCACCTCGCTGGAGCTAGGGGGTGTCGGTGAGCAGTTCTTC. It is translated as CATSLELGGVGEQFF.

Here the CDR3 DNA reads TGTGCCAGCAGCAGGAGGTCTGGGGCCAACGTCCTGACTTTC. Its translation: CASSRRSGANVLTF. The rearrangement links TRBV2 to TRBJ2-6, with D tentatively TRBD2 (5 bases). Germline V lookup: CDR1 SNHLY, CDR2 FYNNEI. Between the trimmed V and J ends, which lost 6 bases and 1 base, there was a span of 7 bases. The CDR3 runs 14 residues.

V and J are TRBV6-1 and TRBJ2-7; 10 bases are shared with TRBD1. Germline lookup yields CDR1 MNHNS and CDR2 SASEGT. The trim removed 3 bases at V and 6 bases at J, leaving 8 bases unmatched. This CDR3 spans 15 amino acids. The CDR3 spells CASSESRTGGLEQYF. In DNA form, the CDR3 reads TGTGCCAGCAGTGAGAGCCGGACAGGGGGGCTCGAGCAGTACTTC.

This chain uses TRBV6-5 with TRBJ2-1, with 7 positions matching TRBD1. The length of the CDR3 is 15 residues. V trimming: 5 bases; J trimming: 4 bases; junction bases outside the gene matches: 8. CDR1 and CDR2 from the germline V gene are MNHEY and SVGAGI. The CDR3 sequence is CASSRARTGYNEQFF. The CDR3 bases are TGTGCCAGCAGTCGGGCAAGGACAGGTTACAATGAGCAGTTCTTC.

The CDR3 nucleotides are TGCAGCGTCTACCTTGGGTTGTGGACAGGGGCGTCCCCCCCTATGATGGCAGCGGCTTTCTTT. Encoded protein: CSVYLGLWTGASPPMMAAAFF. The chain links TRBV29-1 to TRBJ1-1, with 9 bases matching TRBD1. From germline, CDR1 is SQVTM and CDR2 ANQGSEA. After removal of 6 bases from V and 11 bases from J, the junction contained 37 bases not matched to a gene. The CDR3 covers 21 residues.

The genes are TRBV15 and TRBJ2-1; TRBD2 matches 7 bases. This CDR3 is 15 amino acids long. The J segment lost 6 bases and the V segment lost 4 bases, leaving 9 bases of the junction unmatched. CDR1 and CDR2 (germline): LNHNV, YYDKDF (reference sequence). In DNA form, the CDR3 reads TGTGCCACCAGCAAGACTAGCCCCCACCTCAATGAGCAGTTCTTC. This translates into CATSKTSPHLNEQFF.

V and J are TRBV19 and TRBJ1-5; 10 bases match TRBD1. The CDR3 extends over 16 amino acids. The V gene's germline CDR1 is LNHDA and CDR2 SQIVND (reference sequence). The trim removed 7 bases at V and 6 bases at J, leaving 12 bases unmatched. The CDR3 bases are TGTGCCAGTACCTCCCCCGACAGGGGGCTAGGTCAGCCCCAGCATTTT. Its protein is CASTSPDRGLGQPQHF.

This chain connects TRBV28 to TRBJ2-3, with TRBD1 as a possible D gene (6 bases). The CDR3 is 15 amino acids. Germline-derived CDR1 and CDR2 are MDHEN and SYDVKM. V lost 3 bases, J lost 4 bases, and 14 bases lay in between. CDR3 sequence (DNA): TGTGCCAGCAGTTTGCCAGGGGTGAGGGCAGATACGCAGTATTTT. It translates to CASSLPGVRADTQYF.

This clone was seen once. The chain employs TRBV27 and TRBJ2-3; 12 bases match TRBD2. CDR1 and CDR2 (germline): MNHEY, SMNVEV (reference sequence). The CDR3 is 15 residues long. The J segment lost 6 bases and the V segment lost 8 bases, leaving 9 bases of the junction unmatched. For the CDR3, the DNA is TGTGCCAGCCGGACTAGCGGGGCCCCATCCGATACGCAGTATTTT. Protein: CASRTSGAPSDTQYF.